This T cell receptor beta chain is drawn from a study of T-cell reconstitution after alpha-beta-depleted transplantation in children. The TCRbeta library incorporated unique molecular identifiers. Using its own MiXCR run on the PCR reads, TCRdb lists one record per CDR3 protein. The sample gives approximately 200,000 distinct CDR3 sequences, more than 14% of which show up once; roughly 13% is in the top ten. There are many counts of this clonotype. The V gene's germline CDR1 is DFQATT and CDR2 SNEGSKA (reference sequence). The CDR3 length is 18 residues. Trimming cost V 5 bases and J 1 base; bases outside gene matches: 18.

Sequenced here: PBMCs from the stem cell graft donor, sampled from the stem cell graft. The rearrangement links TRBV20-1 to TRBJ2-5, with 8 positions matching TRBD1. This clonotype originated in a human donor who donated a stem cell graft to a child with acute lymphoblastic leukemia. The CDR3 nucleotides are TGCAGTGCTCGAACCGGGACAGGCCTCCGTGGATTCCAAGAGACCCAGTACTTC. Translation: CSARTGTGLRGFQETQYF.